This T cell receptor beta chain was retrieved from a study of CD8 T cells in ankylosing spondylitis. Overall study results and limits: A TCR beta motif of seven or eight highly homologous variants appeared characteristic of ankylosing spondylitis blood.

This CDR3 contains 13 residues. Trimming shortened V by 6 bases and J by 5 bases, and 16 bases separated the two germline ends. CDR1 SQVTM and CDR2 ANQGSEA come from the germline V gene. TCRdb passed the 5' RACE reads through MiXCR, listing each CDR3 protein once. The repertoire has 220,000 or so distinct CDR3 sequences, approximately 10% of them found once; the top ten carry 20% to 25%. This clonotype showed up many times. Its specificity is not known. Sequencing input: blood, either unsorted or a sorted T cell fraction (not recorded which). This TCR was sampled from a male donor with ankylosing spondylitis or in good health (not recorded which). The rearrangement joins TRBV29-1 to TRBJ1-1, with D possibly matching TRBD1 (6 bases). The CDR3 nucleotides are TGCAGCGTAGGGACACGGTCCTTAACTGAAGCTTTCTTT. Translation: CSVGTRSLTEAFF.